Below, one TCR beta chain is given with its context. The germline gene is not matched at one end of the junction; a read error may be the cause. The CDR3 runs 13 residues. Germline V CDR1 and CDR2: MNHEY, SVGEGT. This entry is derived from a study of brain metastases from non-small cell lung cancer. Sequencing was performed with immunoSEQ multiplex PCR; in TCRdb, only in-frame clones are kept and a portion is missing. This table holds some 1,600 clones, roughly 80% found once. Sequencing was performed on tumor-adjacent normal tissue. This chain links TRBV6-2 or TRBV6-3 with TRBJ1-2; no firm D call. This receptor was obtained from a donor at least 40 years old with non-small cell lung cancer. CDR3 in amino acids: CTSSYGQNYGYTF. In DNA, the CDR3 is TGTACCAGCAGTTACGGGCAGAACTATGGCTACACCTTC.